The clone carrying this TCR beta chain was observed a handful of times. What it binds is not known. This sample was included in a study of T cells after yellow fever vaccination. Study-wide background: Libraries from low-cell-number fractions were prepared with the SMART-Seq v4 Ultra Low Input RNA kit.

TCRdb fed the 5' RACE reads into MiXCR, producing one record per CDR3 protein. The top ten hold 2% to 3% of the sample, which has roughly 120,000 distinct CDR3 sequences, under 8% seen once. Regarding the study as a whole: Weaker in magnitude, the secondary response showed a faster peak on day 5 versus 15. Bulk-population clonotypes that are abundant could appear as contaminants in FACS-sorted repertoires.

Germline V CDR1 and CDR2: SEHNR, FQNEAQ (reference sequence). Germline trimming cut 0 bases from V and 8 bases from J; bases unmatched to any gene: 3. The CDR3 consists of 14 residues. Material: CD4+ T cells sorted from PBMCs, obtained approximately 11 days after the first yellow fever vaccination. The chain joins TRBV7-9 to TRBJ1-4, with 7 bases aligning to TRBD1. This receptor was obtained from a man aged 18 to 30 who received the YFV17D yellow fever vaccine. CDR3 coding DNA: TGTGCCAGCAGCTTAGCGCGACAGGGCGAAAAACTGTTTTTT. This sequence encodes CASSLARQGEKLFF.